One and the same sample provided the 18 T cell receptor beta chains below, sequenced in a study of response to subunit inactivated influenza vaccine listed by TCRdb under 2018. The library was built by means of RT-PCR. Sequencing relied on an Illumina HiSeq 2500. TCRdb trimmed the raw reads at Q25, called clones with MiXCR and kept productive beta chains. Each entry merges the rows of one CDR3 protein and shows their most common DNA and genes. The sample records roughly 760,000 distinct CDR3 sequences, roughly 20% of which are singletons. Roughly 10% of the sample is held by the ten biggest clonotypes. This specimen was PBMCs from blood, taken less than 6 days after vaccination. These receptors came from a man aged 45-60 years who received an inactivated influenza vaccine. Donor details come from another sample of the same person, matched by shared clones.

Here the CDR3 reads CASSLGRVDHEQYF. CDR3 sequence (DNA): TGTGCCAGCAGTTTGGGTAGGGTGGATCACGAGCAGTACTTC. The chain links TRBV12-3 or TRBV12-4 to TRBJ2-7; D remains unclear. V lost 3 bases, J lost 5 bases, and 14 bases lay in between. The CDR3 runs 14 residues.

The V gene is TRBV6-1, the J gene TRBJ2-2; the match to TRBD2 covers 14 bases. The germline V gene has CDR1 MNHNS and CDR2 SASEGT. The CDR3 is 15 residues long. V shed 5 bases and J 7 bases; nucleotides not matched to a gene: 3. CDR3 residues: CASSRTSGGYGELFF. The CDR3 DNA reads as TGTGCCAGCAGTCGGACTAGCGGGGGGTACGGGGAGCTGTTTTTT.

This clonotype was counted only a few times. The gene calls are TRBV7-9 and TRBJ2-3, with D maybe TRBD2 (5 bases). This CDR3 is built from 14 residues. V was cut by 4 bases and J by 9 bases, with 17 bases left in between. CDR1 is SEHNR and CDR2 is FQNEAQ in the germline V gene (reference sequence). The CDR3 region is CASSSSRGPGTQYF. DNA for the CDR3: TGTGCCAGCAGCTCCTCACGTGGGCCGGGAACGCAGTATTTT.

This clonotype was recorded only once. The CDR3 is CSARREWTLNEKLFF. Here the CDR3 DNA reads TGCAGTGCACGAAGGGAGTGGACACTTAATGAAAAACTGTTTTTT. The V and J genes are TRBV20-1 and TRBJ1-4; a weak D match, TRBD1 (5 bases). The V gene lost 6 bases and the J gene lost 4 bases, with 18 bases spanning the gap. This CDR3 is built from 15 residues. CDR1 DFQATT and CDR2 SNEGSKA come from the germline V gene (reference sequence).

J is TRBJ2-6 and V is TRBV6-1; D perhaps matches TRBD1 (5 bases). This CDR3 is built from 15 residues. Germline V gives CDR1 MNHNS, CDR2 SASEGT. V dropped 5 bases and J dropped 2 bases, with 10 bases sitting between them. The CDR3 DNA reads as TGTGCCAGCAGTCCCCAGGGTCCTGGGGCCAACGTCCTGACTTTC. Amino acids: CASSPQGPGANVLTF.

V gene TRBV15 combines with J gene TRBJ2-1, with 11 nucleotides matching TRBD2. V lost 1 base, J lost 7 bases, and 6 bases stayed unmatched. The CDR3 loop spans 16 amino acids. The germline V gene encodes CDR1 LNHNV and CDR2 YYDKDF (reference sequence). In DNA form, the CDR3 reads TGTGCCACCAGCAGAGTCTTACTAGCGGGAGAAAATGAGCAGTTCTTC. Protein: CATSRVLLAGENEQFF.

This clonotype came up many times. The J gene is TRBJ2-1, the V gene TRBV12-3 or TRBV12-4; D not resolved. V gave up 0 bases and J gave up 6 bases, with 9 bases separating them. This CDR3 has 14 amino acids. CDR3 amino acids: CASSLASITNEQFF. The CDR3 DNA reads as TGTGCCAGCAGTTTAGCGTCGATCACCAATGAGCAGTTCTTC.

This chain links TRBV2 with TRBJ2-2; 13 nucleotides align to TRBD2. CDR3 length: 17 amino acids. V lost 4 bases and J lost 5; bases outside the gene matches: 7. Germline values: CDR1 SNHLY, CDR2 FYNNEI. In DNA form, the CDR3 reads TGTGCCAGCAGTGGTGGACTAGCGGGAGTAAAAACCGGGGAGCTGTTTTTT. It specifies CASSGGLAGVKTGELFF.

The V gene is TRBV5-6, the J gene TRBJ1-2; 7 nucleotides line up with TRBD1. The junction had 10 bases not matched to a gene; V was cut back by 1 base and J by 1 base. The length of the CDR3 is 17 residues. Germline V gives CDR1 SGHDT, CDR2 YYEEEE. The DNA for the CDR3 is TGTGCCAGCAGCTTGATGGGTGCGACAGGGCGTAACTATGGCTACACCTTC. It codes for CASSLMGATGRNYGYTF.

The chain uses TRBV7-2 and TRBJ2-7; D perhaps matches TRBD1 (8 bases). The length of the CDR3 is 15 residues. Germline CDR1 is SGHTA and CDR2 is FQGNSA. V lost 5 bases to trimming and J lost 9 bases, with 23 bases between them. Here the CDR3 reads CASSRMIGQGLTQYF. In DNA, the CDR3 is TGTGCCAGCAGCCGAATGATCGGACAGGGACTAACGCAGTACTTC.

This clonotype was observed a few times. The chain uses TRBV12-3 or TRBV12-4 and TRBJ2-3; the match to TRBD2 covers 9 bases. Trimming cost V 7 bases and J 1 base; bases outside gene matches: 6. CDR3 length: 15 residues. The CDR3: CASKGAGGGTDTQYF. The CDR3 DNA reads TGTGCCAGCAAAGGAGCGGGAGGCGGCACAGATACGCAGTATTTT.

The CDR3 spells CASSYSLAADLLYNEQFF. The CDR3 bases are TGTGCCAGCAGTTACTCTTTAGCGGCCGACCTATTGTACAATGAGCAGTTCTTC. The gene calls are TRBV6-5 and TRBJ2-1; the D gene is possibly TRBD2 (6 bases). The CDR3 consists of 18 residues. Germline values: CDR1 MNHEY, CDR2 SVGAGI. V lost 0 bases and J 4 bases, leaving 19 bases between the germline ends.

The chain links TRBV9 to TRBJ2-1, with a tentative D call TRBD2 (5 bases). Germline assignment: CDR1 SGDLS and CDR2 YYNGEE. V gave up 3 bases and J gave up 4 bases, with 14 bases separating them. This CDR3 contains 15 residues. The CDR3 region is CASSGAGADYNEQFF. The DNA of the CDR3 is TGTGCCAGCAGCGGGGCAGGAGCGGATTACAATGAGCAGTTCTTC. Based on the CDR3 plus reference TRBV9 and TRBJ2-1, the full variable domain is DSGVTQTPKHLITATGQRVTLRCSPRSGDLSVYWYQQSLDQGLQFLIQYYNGEERAKGNILERFSAQQFPDLHSELNLSSLELGDSALYFCASSGAGADYNEQFFGPGTRLTVL.

This chain connects TRBV6-5 to TRBJ1-6, with 7 bases identical to TRBD1. The trim removed 2 bases at V and 7 bases at J, leaving 2 bases unmatched. This CDR3 comprises 14 residues. Germline loops: CDR1 MNHEY, CDR2 SVGAGI. The CDR3 region is CASSYGTENSPLHF. CDR3 coding DNA: TGTGCCAGCAGTTACGGGACAGAGAATTCACCCCTCCACTTT.

The chain joins TRBV12-5 to TRBJ1-1; D might be TRBD1 (6 bases). Trimming cost V 1 base and J 5 bases, with 14 bases left between them. Germline V lookup: CDR1 LGHNT, CDR2 FRNRAP. The CDR3 consists of 15 residues. CDR3 amino acids: CASGLGAGARTEAFF. The CDR3 DNA reads TGTGCTAGTGGTTTGGGTGCGGGGGCGCGTACTGAAGCTTTCTTT.

The gene calls are TRBV7-2 and TRBJ2-4; D might be TRBD1 (7 bases). The CDR3 is 16 amino acids. Germline CDR1 is SGHTA and CDR2 is FQGNSA. V was cut by 5 bases and J by 6 bases, with 20 bases left in between. Here the CDR3 DNA reads TGTGCCAGCAGCCCCCACGGCGGGACAGCCGGAAACATTCAGTACTTC. Translation gives CASSPHGGTAGNIQYF.

As DNA, the CDR3 is TGTGCCAGCAGGCAAGTCCGGGACCGATACTACGAGCAGTACTTC. Protein sequence: CASRQVRDRYYEQYF. This chain uses TRBV11-2 with TRBJ2-7; D tentatively reads TRBD1 or TRBD2 (5 bases each). CDR1 and CDR2 (germline): SGHAT, FQNNGV. V shed 6 bases and J shed 3 bases, with 18 bases lying between them. The CDR3 covers 15 residues.

This clonotype was counted between two and nine times. The CDR3 loop reads CASSLGPGQGSPLHF. CDR3 coding DNA: TGTGCCAGCAGCTTAGGGCCGGGACAGGGTTCACCCCTCCACTTT. The rearrangement uses TRBV7-2 and TRBJ1-6; 9 bases align to TRBD1. With V trimmed by 1 base and J by 9 bases, 4 bases remained unmatched. CDR3 size: 15 residues. The germline CDR1 and CDR2 sequences are SGHTA and FQGNSA.